This TCR beta chain was documented in a study of graft-versus-host responses after intestinal transplantation. Whole-study results and caveats: In recipient marrow, GvH clones were found, and some appeared first in ileum or blood.

This clone is termed large. Its antigen is still unknown. The V gene's germline CDR1 is LGHNT and CDR2 FRNRAP. V dropped 7 bases and J dropped 1 base, with 7 bases sitting between them. CDR3 size: 13 residues. Lamina propria and intraepithelial lymphocytes were released by processing graft tissue. Clones were read by immunoSEQ multiplex PCR, and TCRdb kept only the in-frame ones, dropping some. Of some 8,000 clones listed, approximately 74% are singletons. Sequenced material: ileum tissue, taken approximately 460 days after transplant. This sequence joins TRBV12-5 and TRBJ2-2, with TRBD1 as a possible D gene (6 bases). The sequence was obtained from a human patient who received an intestinal transplant, so some T cells may come from the graft donor. The CDR3 loop is CASAGENTGELFF. CDR3 bases: TGTGCTAGTGCAGGGGAGAACACCGGGGAGCTGTTTTTT.